This is a list of T cell receptor beta chains from one sample in a study of cytomegalovirus exposure and HLA in healthy donors. Only in-frame clones appear in the TCRdb table, and some are missing; sequencing was by immunoSEQ multiplex PCR. The table shows 95,000 to 150,000 clones, with around 72% occurring only once. What was sequenced was PBMCs. Source of these receptors: a woman aged 45-59 years in good health and CMV-seropositive. CDR3s include the opening cysteine and the closing phenylalanine or tryptophan. The D gene is left open where the match is weak. Size is omitted from some rows. Given values are once, few, many or a class for expanded clones.

TRBV5-5	TRBJ1-2	16	TRBD1	-	CASSLGGTAQPLGYTF	TGTGCCAGCAGCTTAGGAGGGACAGCCCAACCCCTTGGCTACACCTTC
TRBV5-6	TRBJ1-2	15	-	once	CASSPAWGGSYGYTF	TGTGCCAGCAGCCCAGCTTGGGGGGGCAGCTATGGCTACACCTTC
TRBV30	TRBJ1-2	13	-	few	CAWSIGVGYGYTF	TGTGCCTGGAGTATCGGGGTGGGGTATGGCTACACCTTC
TRBV5-6	TRBJ2-3	17	-	-	CASSSTQRSLSTDTQYF	TGTGCCAGCAGCTCAACTCAGCGGAGCCTAAGCACAGATACGCAGTATTTT
TRBV6-5	TRBJ1-4	16	-	-	CASSYSGVLTNEKLFF	TGTGCCAGCAGTTACTCAGGGGTCCTAACTAATGAAAAACTGTTTTTT
TRBV19	TRBJ1-2	16	-	once	CASSIVLGTEDYGYTF	TGTGCCAGTAGTATAGTTCTTGGGACTGAGGACTATGGCTACACCTTC
TRBV9	TRBJ1-1	14	-	-	CASSVAQMNTEAFF	TGTGCCAGCAGCGTAGCACAGATGAACACTGAAGCTTTCTTT
TRBV7-8	TRBJ1-2	14	TRBD1	-	CASSSTGSGYGYTF	TGTGCCAGCAGCTCGACAGGGTCCGGCTATGGCTACACCTTC
TRBV6-5	TRBJ2-7	14	TRBD2	-	CASSRAGGPYEQYF	TGTGCCAGCAGCCGAGCGGGAGGGCCCTACGAGCAGTACTTC
TRBV18	TRBJ2-2	15	-	-	CASSPWSNSGGELFF	TGTGCCAGCTCACCATGGTCCAACAGTGGCGGGGAGCTGTTTTTT
TRBV12-5	TRBJ2-7	13	TRBD1	-	CASVRTGTHEQYF	TGTGCTAGTGTCAGGACAGGGACCCACGAGCAGTACTTC
TRBV27	TRBJ2-4	16	-	-	CASSFSRALAKNIQYF	TGTGCCAGCAGTTTCTCCAGGGCCCTAGCCAAAAACATTCAGTACTTC
TRBV5-1	TRBJ2-3	14	-	-	CASSPERGTDTQYF	TGCGCCAGCAGCCCGGAACGAGGTACAGATACGCAGTATTTT
TRBV5-6	TRBJ2-7	16	TRBD2	-	CASSSERWAGAYEQYF	TGTGCCAGCAGCTCGGAGAGGTGGGCGGGGGCCTACGAGCAGTACTTC
TRBV4-1	TRBJ2-5	15	TRBD2	once	CASSKGLAGVETQYF	TGCGCCAGCAGCAAGGGACTAGCGGGAGTGGAGACCCAGTACTTC
TRBV7-9	TRBJ1-1	15	-	-	CASSLAGGRNTEAFF	TGTGCCAGCAGCTTAGCGGGGGGGCGGAACACTGAAGCTTTCTTT